This T cell receptor (beta chain) was recovered during a study of T cell responses to AZD1222 COVID-19 vaccine. TCRdb's copy holds only in-frame clones and misses some; the assay was immunoSEQ multiplex PCR. The profile shows around 15,000 clones, under 90% of them singletons. Second doses at about 4 or about 12 weeks were pooled. As to this clone: Its antigen remains unidentified.

This CDR3 is 17 amino acids long. The V gene end was trimmed by 3 bases and the J gene end by 5 bases; junction bases not matched to a gene: 12. From germline, CDR1 is SGDLS and CDR2 YYNGEE. Regarding the study as a whole: The study found vaccine-associated CD4 TCRs spanning spike, dominant at 160-218 and 743-854.

The rearrangement joins TRBV9 to TRBJ1-2; TRBD1 aligns across 11 bases. The TCR sequence derives from an adult who received the AZD1222 COVID-19 vaccine. The sample here was peripheral blood, taken 28 days after the second AZD1222 dose. The CDR3: CASSGGQGASVGYGYTF. As DNA, the CDR3 is TGTGCCAGCAGCGGCGGACAGGGGGCCTCAGTGGGATATGGCTACACCTTC.